This T cell receptor beta chain was profiled in a study of OX40 agonist ivuxolimab in advanced cancers. At the level of the study: The patients received agonistic anti-OX40 (CD134) antibody ivuxolimab. Cancers in dose escalation were hepatocellular, melanoma, renal cell and head and neck. Those enrolled were roughly 85% male, with a mean age of approximately 60 years and ages from roughly 20 to 90.

To note about this clone: What it recognizes is unknown.

Trimming stripped 2 bases from V and 7 bases from J, with 9 bases between. This CDR3 has 12 residues. Germline CDR1 is SGHRS and CDR2 is YFSETQ. Study-wide results and limits: CD4+ and CD8+ T cells in blood underwent clonal expansion by week 6 at 0.1 to 3.0 mg/kg.

The method was immunoSEQ multiplex PCR; TCRdb's version includes in-frame clones alone and lacks a portion of them. This sample has 50,000 to 65,000 clones, with 70% to 90% found just once. The material sequenced was CD4+ or CD8+ T cells sorted from blood, taken in a trial of the OX40 agonist ivuxolimab. This clonotype was obtained from an adult with an advanced solid tumor such as melanoma, head and neck, liver or kidney cancer. The V and J genes are TRBV5-1 and TRBJ1-1; D remains ambiguous. Here the CDR3 reads CASSFNKGEAFF. The CDR3 region has the DNA TGCGCCAGCAGCTTCAATAAGGGTGAAGCTTTCTTT.